This T cell receptor beta chain was sequenced during a study of human T cells and chemical hapten exposure. Turning to the study itself: The patient population, which was mostly female, had alopecia areata, totalis or universalis. Overall study results and limits: Once DPC sensitization occurred, TCRs above 1 in 1000 frequency showed no change.

Time point denoted: pre-sensitization, week 0. The treatment was: therapeutic diphenylcyclopropenone sensitization with weekly scalp DPC. Blood sampling preceded each patch test application. Whole blood, unfractionated, served as the material for total RNA extraction. This clonotype was recorded a few times. As yet, its antigen is unknown. V lost 1 base, J lost 3 bases, and 15 bases lay in between. Germline lookup yields CDR1 DFQATT and CDR2 SNEGSKA (reference sequence). The CDR3 totals 15 residues. TCRdb itself ran the RACE reads through MiXCR, one entry per CDR3 protein. Altogether about 110,000 distinct CDR3 sequences are present, more than 10% being singletons, with the ten largest covering around 1.5%.

The sample in question was whole blood, obtained in connection with sensitization to the hapten diphenylcyclopropenone (DPC). This TCR came from a woman aged 45 to 65 with alopecia areata. Some clones in this sample may be carry-over from other donors' samples. The chain carries TRBV20-1 and TRBJ1-2; tentatively, D is TRBD1 (6 bases). The CDR3 DNA sequence: TGCAGTGCTAGAGCAAAAGCCAGGGGCGACTATGGCTACACCTTC. Translation: CSARAKARGDYGYTF.